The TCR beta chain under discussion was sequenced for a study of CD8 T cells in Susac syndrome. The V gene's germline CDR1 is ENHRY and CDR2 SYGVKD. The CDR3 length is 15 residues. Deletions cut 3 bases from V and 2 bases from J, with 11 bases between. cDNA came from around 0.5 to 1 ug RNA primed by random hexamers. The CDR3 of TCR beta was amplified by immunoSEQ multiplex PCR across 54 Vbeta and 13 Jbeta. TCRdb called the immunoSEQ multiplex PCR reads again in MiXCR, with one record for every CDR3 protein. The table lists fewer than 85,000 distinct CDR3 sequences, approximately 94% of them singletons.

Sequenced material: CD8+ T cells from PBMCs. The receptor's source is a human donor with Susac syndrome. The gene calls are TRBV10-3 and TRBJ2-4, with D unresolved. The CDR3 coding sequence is TGTGCCATCAGTGAAATCGGTGGGTCCAAAAACATTCAGTACTTC. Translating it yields CAISEIGGSKNIQYF.